Detailed here is one TCR beta chain. Its antigen is not identified. Sequencing was performed with immunoSEQ multiplex PCR; in TCRdb, only in-frame clones are kept and a portion is missing. Of 2 million to 2.5 million clones listed, under 97% are singletons. The germline CDR1 and CDR2 sequences are MDHEN and SYDVKM. With V trimmed by 5 bases and J by 3 bases, 9 bases remained unmatched. The CDR3 is 17 amino acids. This record comes from a study of shared clonotypes between healthy human individuals. Study context: Researchers drew samples from two women and a few men aged 18 to 49.

Study findings and constraints: Memory subsets had estimated richness that was generally smaller than that of naive subsets. Represented genetic and exposure-history diversity was restricted by having few donors.

The rearrangement links TRBV28 to TRBJ1-4; 10 nucleotides line up with TRBD1. This receptor was taken from a man aged 18 to 35 in good health. The sequenced sample was naive CD4+ T cells sorted from blood. Indicated subset: CD45RA+ positively selected. Written as DNA, the CDR3 is TGTGCCAGCAGTCGCCGGGACAGGGGAGGACCTAATGAAAAACTGTTTTTT. Translated, it gives CASSRRDRGGPNEKLFF.